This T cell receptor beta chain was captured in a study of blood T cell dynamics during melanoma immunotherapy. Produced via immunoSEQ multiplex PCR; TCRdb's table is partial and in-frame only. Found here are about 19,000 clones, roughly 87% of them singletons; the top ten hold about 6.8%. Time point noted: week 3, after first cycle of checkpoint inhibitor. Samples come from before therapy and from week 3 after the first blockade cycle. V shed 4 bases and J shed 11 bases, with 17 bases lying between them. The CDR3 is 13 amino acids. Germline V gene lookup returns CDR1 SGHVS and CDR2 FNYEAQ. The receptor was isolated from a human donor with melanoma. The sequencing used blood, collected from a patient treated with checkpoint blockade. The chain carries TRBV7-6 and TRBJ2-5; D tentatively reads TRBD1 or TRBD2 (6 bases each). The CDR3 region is CASSSRTAREQYF. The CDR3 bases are TGTGCCAGCAGCTCGAGGACAGCCCGGGAGCAGTACTTC.